One and the same sample provided the 5 T cell receptor beta chains below, sequenced in a study of shared clonotypes between healthy human individuals (dated by TCRdb to about 2020). Library prep was done by the immunoSEQ multiplex PCR assay. TCRdb re-hosts the immuneACCESS table, in-frame sequences only. Its copies lack some clones; in the studies checked, an unresolved V gene accounts for under half of them, and the cause for the rest is not known. Present in this sample are some 680,000 clones, 55% to 85% of which were seen just once. Around 2% of the sample is taken by the ten largest. The source material was memory CD4+ T cells sorted from blood. The cell subset or site label, as the study defines it: CD45RA-negative fraction. Every receptor here comes from a woman aged 25-40 years in good health.

This clone appeared once. The chain employs TRBV6-1 and TRBJ2-3, with 7 bases matching TRBD2. V trimming: 3 bases; J trimming: 7 bases; junction bases outside the gene matches: 10. CDR3 length: 15 residues. In germline, CDR1 is MNHNS, CDR2 SASEGT. CDR3 region: CASSESGGGRYTQYF. The DNA for the CDR3 is TGTGCCAGCAGTGAGTCGGGCGGCGGGAGATATACGCAGTATTTT.

The rearrangement joins TRBV27 to TRBJ1-1; D is uncertain. The V end lost 0 bases, the J end lost 4 bases, and 18 bases lay between the germline ends. Germline V CDR1 and CDR2: MNHEY, SMNVEV (reference sequence). The length of the CDR3 is 17 residues. The DNA for the CDR3 is TGTGCCAGCAGTTTATCGATGTATCCCGTAGTTGGCACTGAAGCTTTCTTT. Its protein is CASSLSMYPVVGTEAFF.

The V call is TRBV2, the J call TRBJ2-1; 10 bases align to TRBD2. CDR3 length: 15 residues. Germline V CDR1 and CDR2: SNHLY, FYNNEI. After removal of 7 bases from V and 8 bases from J, the junction contained 11 bases not matched to a gene. This CDR3 is CASTALAGERDEQFF. CDR3 in DNA: TGTGCCAGCACGGCCCTAGCGGGAGAGAGGGATGAGCAGTTCTTC.

This clone has just one count. This rearrangement joins TRBV29-1 to TRBJ2-3; possible D gene TRBD1, 6 bases. V lost 4 bases and J 5 bases, leaving 19 bases between the germline ends. The germline CDR1 and CDR2 sequences are SQVTM and ANQGSEA. The CDR3 is 15 amino acids. DNA of the CDR3: TGCAGCGTTGGGACCGACAGGCCTACAGGAGATACGCAGTATTTT. It specifies CSVGTDRPTGDTQYF.

Comments on this clone: Other DNA sequences in the same sample also yield this CDR3. The chain employs TRBV5-4 and TRBJ1-4; D is perhaps TRBD1 (5 bases). Per the germline V gene, CDR1 is SGHNT and CDR2 is YYREEE (reference sequence). The CDR3 spans 14 residues. Trimming left V 0 bases short and J 8 bases short, with 11 bases between. The DNA of the CDR3 is TGTGCCAGCAGCTTGGGGGGGATTGGAGAAAAACTGTTTTTT. Translating gives CASSLGGIGEKLFF.